This section outlines one T cell receptor (beta chain) sequence together with its context. V gave up 3 bases and J gave up 7 bases; unmatched junction bases: 6. The CDR3 consists of 16 residues. The germline V gene has CDR1 MNHNS and CDR2 SASEGT. At the time of sampling, donors were nominally healthy, though unrecorded immune exposures were likely. These data originate in a study of cytomegalovirus exposure and HLA in healthy donors. Primers included in the PCR were 60 Vbeta and 13 Jbeta primers. Original processing methods: Roughly 10 million shared chains were among the 60 million to 80 million unique TCR beta chains that a later analysis counted. Method: immunoSEQ multiplex PCR; TCRdb's copy keeps in-frame clones and lacks some. The V and J calls and clone size come from that table; D and trimming were worked out from the DNA. This table holds more than 150,000 clones, around 80% found once.

The specimen was PBMCs. V gene TRBV6-1 combines with J gene TRBJ1-6; TRBD1 matches at 10 bases. The sequence was obtained from a man in his forties or fifties in good health and CMV-seronegative. The CDR3 spells CASSEVGQGRNSPLHF. As DNA, the CDR3 is TGTGCCAGCAGTGAGGTGGGACAGGGGCGGAATTCACCCCTCCACTTT.